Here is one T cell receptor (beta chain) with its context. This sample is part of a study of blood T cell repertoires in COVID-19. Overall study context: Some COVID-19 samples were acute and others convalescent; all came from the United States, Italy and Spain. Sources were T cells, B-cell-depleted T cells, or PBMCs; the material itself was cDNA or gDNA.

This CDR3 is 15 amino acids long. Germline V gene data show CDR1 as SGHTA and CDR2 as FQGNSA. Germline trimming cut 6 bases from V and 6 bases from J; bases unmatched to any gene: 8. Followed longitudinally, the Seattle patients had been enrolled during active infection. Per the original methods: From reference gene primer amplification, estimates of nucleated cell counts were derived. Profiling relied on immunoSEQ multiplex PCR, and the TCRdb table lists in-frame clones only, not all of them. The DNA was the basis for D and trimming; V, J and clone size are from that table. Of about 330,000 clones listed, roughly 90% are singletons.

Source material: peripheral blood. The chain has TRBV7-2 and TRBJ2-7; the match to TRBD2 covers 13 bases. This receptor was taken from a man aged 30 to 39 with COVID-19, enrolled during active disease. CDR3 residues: CASSSRTSGRSEQYF. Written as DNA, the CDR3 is TGTGCCAGCAGTTCGCGGACTAGCGGGAGAAGCGAGCAGTACTTC.